This TCR beta chain emerged from a study of blood T cell repertoires in COVID-19 (TCRdb year 2020). For the wider study: The collaborator samples originated in the United States, Italy and Spain and spanned the acute and convalescent phases of COVID-19. The prospective study material was composed of cDNA or gDNA derived from T cells, B-cell-depleted T cells, or PBMCs. The dataset comprised deeply sampled blood TCRbeta repertoires from subjects exposed to, actively infected with, or recovered from COVID-19. The repertoires were released in a freely available public database meant as a resource for research on the immune response to SARS-CoV-2. The samples were drawn from two sources: the first 160 participants of the ongoing ImmuneRACE study, and fewer than 1,500 subjects contributed by 6 global collaborators. Nearly every sample came with metadata listing a de-identified subject ID, COVID-19 status, age in years and sex. Where available, HLA class I and class II types were obtained from metadata supplied by the sample provider rather than from assay-based typing. Summary of the overall study and its limitations: How much clinical and demographic metadata was included differed by source and by participant, and the metadata was provided uncurated.

CDR1 and CDR2, looked up from the germline V gene (reference sequence), are MNHEY and SMNVEV. The trim is 5 bases for V and 0 bases for J, with a gap of 8 bases between the germline ends. The CDR3 runs 14 residues from the cysteine to the phenylalanine. This entry keeps only the CDR3 DNA: 42 bases, framed from base 1. This clone has more than one count but fewer than ten. Its antigen is unknown. One base away there is no much larger clone; base qualities are not given. The immunoSEQ Assay, a bias-controlled multiplex PCR, was used to amplify TCRbeta CDR3 regions from genomic DNA. Processing in the source paper ran as follows. The number of nucleated cells in each sample was estimated from the amplification of reference gene primers within the assay. Sequence reads were collapsed and filtered to measure the absolute abundance of every unique TCRbeta CDR3 rearrangement. Productive Simpson clonality was computed per sample as the square root of Simpson's diversity index over productive rearrangements. The clones in this table, taken by TCRdb from immuneACCESS, are in-frame only. Not every clone is retained; where verified, under half of the shortfall comes from an unresolved V gene, and the cause of the rest is unknown. D and trimming come from the DNA, and the V and J calls and clone size come from that table. This sample comprises 250,000 to 300,000 clones, about nine tenths of them detected only once. The ten top clones hold about 14% of the sample.

In the prospective study, participants were roughly 18 to 90 years old, resided in fewer than 25 geographic areas of the United States, and were enrolled through a virtual design. In the prospective study, participants were assigned to cohorts based on the clinical history participants reported in a screening survey and a study questionnaire. For ImmuneRACE Cohort 3, a participant was defined as recovered based on two consecutive negative NP/OP PCR tests, clearance by a healthcare professional, or resolution of symptoms. In the prospective study, mobile phlebotomists collected whole blood, serum and a nasopharyngeal or oropharyngeal swab from each participant. Prospective study participants could optionally give additional blood draws and questionnaires over an approximately 2-month period. Prospective study blood samples were shipped either frozen or at room temperature before DNA extraction.

Sequencing was performed on PBMCs or T cells enriched from blood (not recorded which). This sequence was found in a man younger than 30 who had recovered from COVID-19. The chain is made from TRBV27 and TRBJ1-5; matching of 6 bases hints at TRBD1 as the D gene. The CDR3 protein sequence reads: CASSQGYSNQPQHF. The sequenced DNA is TGTGCCAGCAGTCAGGGGTATAGCAATCAGCCCCAGCATTTT.